This entry lists 16 T cell receptor beta chains sequenced from one sample in a study of blood T cell repertoires in COVID-19 (dated by TCRdb to about 2020). Library prep was done by the immunoSEQ multiplex PCR assay. The source is immuneACCESS, and TCRdb retained only in-frame sequences with V and J called. Part of the clones is not carried over; for the studies checked, unresolved V genes explain less than half of this, and the remainder is unexplained. The table for this sample lists approximately 90,000 clones; about nine tenths of them were counted only once. The top ten clonotypes cover roughly 5.1% of the sample. The sample taken for sequencing was peripheral blood. Receptors were obtained from a man in his sixties with COVID-19, enrolled during active disease.

This CDR3 reads CASSQGVGTGNTQYF. The DNA for the CDR3 is TGCGCCAGCAGCCAAGGGGTCGGGACAGGGAACACGCAGTATTTT. The J gene is TRBJ2-3, the V gene TRBV4-1, with 9 bases matching TRBD1. Looked up from germline, CDR1 is MGHRA and CDR2 is YSYEKL. Trimming at V came to 1 base and at J to 9 bases, leaving 8 bases not matched to a gene. The CDR3 has 15 amino acids.

The chain recombines TRBV5-1 with TRBJ2-1, with 8 bases that match TRBD2. This CDR3 has 17 amino acids. Trimming took 3 bases from V and 4 from J; bases not matched to a gene: 12. Germline-derived CDR1 and CDR2 are SGHRS and YFSETQ. CDR3 in DNA: TGCGCCAGCAGCTCCAATCTAAGCGGGAGCGATTACAATGAGCAGTTCTTC. It is translated as CASSSNLSGSDYNEQFF.

The chain joins TRBV11-2 to TRBJ2-7; 12 bases line up with TRBD2. The CDR3 is made up of 14 amino acids. Per the germline V gene, CDR1 is SGHAT and CDR2 is FQNNGV. V shed 4 bases, J shed 6 bases, and the junction held 4 bases outside the gene matches. CDR3: CASSSLAGGLEQYF. The CDR3 nucleotides read TGTGCCAGCAGCTCCCTAGCGGGAGGGCTCGAGCAGTACTTC.

The chain links TRBV15 to TRBJ2-3; 13 bases fit TRBD2. V was pared by 3 bases and J by 3 bases, with 15 bases of the junction left unmatched. Per the germline V gene, CDR1 is LNHNV and CDR2 is YYDKDF (reference sequence). This CDR3 is built from 20 residues. Here the CDR3 reads CATSSRFGWGLAGRTDTQYF. The DNA for the CDR3 is TGTGCCACCAGCAGCCGCTTCGGATGGGGACTAGCGGGACGTACAGATACGCAGTATTTT.

The chain employs TRBV11-3 and TRBJ2-1, with 10 nucleotides matching TRBD2. The trim removed 0 bases at V and 8 bases at J, leaving 16 bases unmatched. Germline loops: CDR1 SGHNT, CDR2 YENEEA. CDR3 length: 19 residues. The CDR3 here is CASSLDKPLAGESRDEQFF. CDR3 sequence (DNA): TGTGCCAGCAGCTTAGATAAACCGCTAGCGGGAGAGTCGCGCGATGAGCAGTTCTTC. The whole variable domain, remainder taken from reference TRBV11-3 and TRBJ2-1, is EAGVVQSPRYKIIEKKQPVAFWCNPISGHNTLYWYLQNLGQGPELLIRYENEEAVDDSQLPKDRFSAERLKGVDSTLKIQPAELGDSAVYLCASSLDKPLAGESRDEQFFGPGTRLTVL.

The chain couples TRBV19 to TRBJ1-3, with TRBD1 matching 10 bases. V lost 4 bases, J lost 0 bases, and 3 bases stayed unmatched. CDR3 length: 16 residues. Germline-derived CDR1 and CDR2 are LNHDA and SQIVND (reference sequence). CDR3: CASSRGQGGSGNTIYF. Here the CDR3 DNA reads TGTGCCAGTAGTAGAGGACAGGGGGGCTCTGGAAACACCATATATTTT.

This clone was found a few times. J is TRBJ2-5 and V is TRBV24-1, with D maybe TRBD1 (5 bases). Per the germline V gene, CDR1 is KGHDR and CDR2 is SFDVKD. V lost 0 bases and J 5 bases, leaving 12 bases between the germline ends. The CDR3 is made up of 15 amino acids. CDR3 region: CATSDLLAGLETQYF. CDR3 sequence (DNA): TGTGCCACCAGTGATTTGCTTGCAGGGTTGGAGACCCAGTACTTC.

V is TRBV25-1 and J is TRBJ2-7; 10 positions match TRBD2. After removal of 4 bases from V and 7 bases from J, the junction contained 4 bases not matched to a gene. Germline assignment: CDR1 MGHDK and CDR2 SYGVNS. The CDR3 runs 13 residues. The CDR3 loop reads CASSAGLASEQYF. Here the CDR3 DNA reads TGTGCCAGCAGTGCGGGACTAGCGAGTGAGCAGTACTTC.

The chain combines TRBV6-1 with TRBJ2-1, with a weak D call TRBD2 (6 bases). The length of the CDR3 is 13 residues. Germline lookup yields CDR1 MNHNS and CDR2 SASEGT. V was pared by 1 base and J by 8 bases, with 9 bases between. This CDR3 is CASSEDQRDEQFF. CDR3 DNA sequence: TGTGCCAGCAGTGAAGACCAGCGGGATGAGCAGTTCTTC.

This chain joins TRBV19 and TRBJ1-2, with D unresolved. The CDR3 contains 14 residues. Deletions cut 3 bases from V and 4 bases from J, with 12 bases between. Germline V gene data show CDR1 as LNHDA and CDR2 as SQIVND (reference sequence). CDR3 amino acids: CASSMERALYGYTF. For the CDR3, the DNA is TGTGCCAGTAGTATGGAGAGGGCACTCTATGGCTACACCTTC. The variable domain in full, with the rest retrieved from reference TRBV19 and TRBJ1-2, is DGGITQSPKYLFRKEGQNVTLSCEQNLNHDAMYWYRQDPGQGLRLIYYSQIVNDFQKGDIAEGYSVSREKKESFPLTVTSAQKNPTAFYLCASSMERALYGYTFGSGTRLTVV.

The chain links TRBV27 to TRBJ2-1; perhaps TRBD1 as D (6 bases). Germline loops: CDR1 MNHEY, CDR2 SMNVEV (reference sequence). V gave up 6 bases and J gave up 0 bases, with 9 bases separating them. The CDR3 consists of 14 residues. CDR3 sequence reads: CASSTGSSYNEQFF. Here the CDR3 DNA reads TGTGCCAGCAGCACAGGGAGCTCCTACAATGAGCAGTTCTTC.

V gene TRBV3-1 (or the pseudogene TRBV3-2) combines with J gene TRBJ2-7; D remains ambiguous. The V and J ends lost 0 bases and 2 bases respectively, with 8 bases between them. The germline CDR1 and CDR2 sequences are LGHDT and YNNKEL (reference sequence). This CDR3 contains 14 residues. CDR3 residues: CASSQEPEAYEQYF. CDR3 coding DNA: TGTGCCAGCAGCCAAGAGCCAGAAGCCTACGAGCAGTACTTC.

The chain has TRBV7-8 and TRBJ1-2, with TRBD1 matching 7 bases. V lost 1 base to trimming and J lost 8 bases; unmatched junction nucleotides: 13. The germline CDR1 and CDR2 sequences are SGHVS and FQNEAQ. The CDR3 length is 16 residues. For the CDR3, the DNA is TGTGCCAGCAGCTTAGTTCAGAGACAGGGCGGATTCGGCTACACCTTC. Protein product: CASSLVQRQGGFGYTF.

The chain is built from TRBV27 and TRBJ1-6; 8 positions agree with TRBD1. V was pared by 5 bases and J by 7 bases, with 16 bases of the junction left unmatched. The CDR3 extends over 18 amino acids. Per the germline V gene, CDR1 is MNHEY and CDR2 is SMNVEV (reference sequence). The CDR3 DNA is TGTGCCAGCAGTCCCCGGGACAGGCCCGGCCTATGGAATTCACCCCTCCACTTT. Encoded protein: CASSPRDRPGLWNSPLHF.

The V call is TRBV2, the J call TRBJ1-5; D is possibly TRBD1 (6 bases). The V end was cut by 3 bases, the J end by 2 bases, with 8 bases between. This CDR3 has 14 amino acids. The germline V gene has CDR1 SNHLY and CDR2 FYNNEI. CDR3 amino acids: CASSEGGRNQPQHF. CDR3 sequence (DNA): TGTGCCAGCAGTGAGGGGGGGCGCAATCAGCCCCAGCATTTT.

The chain links TRBV5-4 to TRBJ2-3; 10 bases align to TRBD2. Germline CDR1 reads SGHNT; CDR2 reads YYREEE (reference sequence). The CDR3 is 17 amino acids. Losses at the gene ends were 4 bases for V and 0 bases for J; bases not matched to a gene: 8. The CDR3 spells CASSRTSGLTSTDTQYF. CDR3 in DNA: TGTGCCAGCAGCCGGACTAGCGGACTAACTAGCACAGATACGCAGTATTTT.